Each of the 13 T cell receptor beta chains below was sequenced from the same sample in a study of cytomegalovirus exposure and HLA in healthy donors. 13 Jbeta primers and 60 Vbeta primers were used for the PCR. Libraries were prepared by immunoSEQ multiplex PCR; TCRdb keeps only in-frame clonotypes and omits some of them. The repertoire holds about 130,000 clones, with 77% as singletons. Sequenced material: PBMCs. The receptors derive from a woman aged 40-49 years in good health and CMV-seronegative.

The chain couples TRBV14 to TRBJ1-2; D perhaps matches TRBD1 (5 bases). Germline V CDR1 and CDR2: SGHDN, FVKESK. Trimming left V 4 bases short and J 7 bases short, with 13 bases between. This CDR3 is built from 13 residues. The CDR3 reads CASSLDIGGGYTF. CDR3 DNA: TGTGCCAGCAGCCTCGATATCGGGGGTGGCTACACCTTC. Full variable domain (outside the CDR3, taken from reference TRBV14 and TRBJ1-2): EAGVTQFPSHSVIEKGQTVTLRCDPISGHDNLYWYRRVMGKEIKFLLHFVKESKQDESGMPNNRFLAERTGGTYSTLKVQPAELEDSGVYFCASSLDIGGGYTFGSGTRLTVV.

The CDR3 spells CASSSDRLNSPLHF. The CDR3 DNA is TGTGCCAGCAGCTCGGACAGGCTGAATTCACCCCTCCACTTT. This chain connects TRBV5-6 to TRBJ1-6, with TRBD1 matching 7 bases. In germline, CDR1 is SGHDT, CDR2 YYEEEE. J gave up 7 bases and V 3 bases, and 4 bases lay outside the gene matches. This CDR3 region has 14 residues. The full variable domain, in which reference TRBV5-6 and TRBJ1-6 provide the parts outside the CDR3, is DAGVTQSPTHLIKTRGQQVTLRCSPKSGHDTVSWYQQALGQGPQFIFQYYEEEERQRGNFPDRFSGHQFPNYSSELNVNALLLGDSALYLCASSSDRLNSPLHFGNGTRLTVT.

This clone came up once. V gene TRBV5-1 combines with J gene TRBJ1-2; possible D gene TRBD1, 5 bases. The germline V and J ends were trimmed by 0 bases and 8 bases, with 11 bases remaining between them. Germline-derived CDR1 and CDR2 are SGHRS and YFSETQ. This CDR3 comprises 13 residues. The CDR3 DNA is TGCGCCAGCAGCTTGGGGGGCCCCGGAGGCTACACCTTC. It translates to CASSLGGPGGYTF.

J is TRBJ1-2 and V is TRBV5-1; no clear D gene. Germline assignment: CDR1 SGHRS and CDR2 YFSETQ. Trimming shortened V by 2 bases and J by 4 bases, and 9 bases separated the two germline ends. The length of the CDR3 is 13 residues. Here the CDR3 reads CASSLESPYGYTF. Here the CDR3 DNA reads TGCGCCAGCAGCTTAGAGAGTCCCTATGGCTACACCTTC.

The J gene is TRBJ1-2, the V gene TRBV6-6, with D possibly matching TRBD1 (5 bases). Trimming removed 0 bases at V and 7 bases at J, with 12 bases between. CDR1 and CDR2 from the germline V gene are MNHNY and SVGAGI (reference sequence). The CDR3 totals 14 residues. The CDR3 region is CASSYSPSRGGYTF. The CDR3 DNA reads TGTGCCAGCAGTTACTCACCTTCTAGGGGTGGCTACACCTTC.

This clone was detected a few times. The V call is TRBV27, the J call TRBJ2-2; 11 positions agree with TRBD2. The germline CDR1 and CDR2 sequences are MNHEY and SMNVEV (reference sequence). V lost 2 bases to trimming and J lost 0 bases; unmatched junction nucleotides: 5. This CDR3 region has 18 residues. The DNA for the CDR3 is TGTGCCAGCAGTTTAGCACTAGCGGGGGCATCGAACACCGGGGAGCTGTTTTTT. Its protein product is CASSLALAGASNTGELFF.

CDR3 region: CASSLASGGSTGELFF. CDR3 nucleotides: TGCGCCAGCAGCTTGGCCAGCGGGGGGTCCACCGGGGAGCTGTTTTTT. The chain joins TRBV5-1 to TRBJ2-2; 9 positions match TRBD2. The CDR3 covers 16 residues. CDR1 SGHRS and CDR2 YFSETQ come from the germline V gene. The junction had 4 bases not matched to a gene; V was cut back by 0 bases and J by 4 bases.

This rearrangement joins TRBV27 to TRBJ1-4; 7 nucleotides align to TRBD1. V lost 5 bases, J lost 5 bases, and 5 bases stayed unmatched. The germline gives CDR1 MNHEY, CDR2 SMNVEV (reference sequence). The CDR3 spans 14 residues. This chain's CDR3 is CASSRQGYNEKLFF. CDR3 in DNA: TGTGCCAGCAGTCGACAGGGCTACAATGAAAAACTGTTTTTT.

The V and J genes are TRBV30 and TRBJ1-4; D may be TRBD1 (6 bases). Germline V lookup: CDR1 GTSNPN, CDR2 SVGIG (reference sequence). The V gene lost 4 bases and the J gene lost 10 bases, with 19 bases spanning the gap. The CDR3 length is 14 residues. The CDR3 coding sequence is TGTGCCTGGAATAGCCGACAGGCACCCGGAAAACTGTTTTTT. Its protein product is CAWNSRQAPGKLFF.

J is TRBJ2-3 and V is TRBV9; 10 bases line up with TRBD1. The CDR3 spans 16 residues. The J segment lost 1 base and the V segment lost 5 bases, leaving 7 bases of the junction unmatched. Germline assignment: CDR1 SGDLS and CDR2 YYNGEE. The CDR3 DNA is TGTGCCAGCAGTTCTGGGGACAGGGGCGGCACAGATACGCAGTATTTT. Its translation is CASSSGDRGGTDTQYF.

V and J are TRBV7-2 and TRBJ1-3; unclear D gene. V lost 1 base and J 0 bases, leaving 7 bases between the germline ends. CDR1 and CDR2 from the germline V gene are SGHTA and FQGNSA. The CDR3 is made up of 15 amino acids. The CDR3 loop is CASSLGGYSGNTIYF. The CDR3 DNA sequence: TGTGCCAGCAGCTTAGGCGGCTACTCTGGAAACACCATATATTTT.

The rearrangement joins TRBV6-5 to TRBJ2-7, with 9 bases fitting TRBD1. CDR3 size: 15 residues. Germline V gene sequence: CDR1 MNHEY, CDR2 SVGAGI. V lost 10 bases and J lost 7; bases outside the gene matches: 17. CDR3 sequence (DNA): TGTGCCACCAAACCCATGGGACAGGGTTGGGGGGAGCAGTACTTC. Protein product: CATKPMGQGWGEQYF.

V and J are TRBV12-5 and TRBJ2-7; maybe TRBD1 (6 bases). Trimming took off 1 base at V and 6 bases at J, with 10 bases between the two ends. CDR1 and CDR2 (germline): LGHNT, FRNRAP. This CDR3 is built from 13 residues. The CDR3 is CASGLGTGLEQYF. The CDR3 nucleotides read TGTGCTAGTGGTTTGGGAACAGGGCTCGAGCAGTACTTC.